These 13 T cell receptor beta chains were all obtained from the same sample, sequenced in a study of cytomegalovirus exposure and HLA in healthy donors. TCRdb's copy holds only in-frame clones and misses some; the assay was immunoSEQ multiplex PCR. The sample has tens of thousands of clones, around 97% seen once. What was sequenced was PBMCs. These receptors came from a man aged 18 to 35 in good health and CMV-seronegative.

CDR3 protein: CASKFGRTEAFF. The CDR3 DNA reads TGTGCCAGCAAGTTTGGGAGAACTGAAGCTTTCTTT. The rearrangement uses TRBV6-1 and TRBJ1-1; D gene ambiguous. Germline V gives CDR1 MNHNS, CDR2 SASEGT. V was clipped by 7 bases and J by 5 bases, with 11 bases between them. This CDR3 spans 12 amino acids.

V usage is TRBV7-8 and J usage is TRBJ1-2; D possibly corresponds to TRBD1 (5 bases). CDR1 is SGHVS and CDR2 is FQNEAQ in the germline V gene. The germline V and J ends were trimmed by 1 base and 5 bases, with 11 bases remaining between them. The CDR3 has 14 residues. The CDR3 sequence is CASSLGGGSYGYTF. The DNA of the CDR3 is TGTGCCAGCAGCTTAGGGGGGGGGAGTTATGGCTACACCTTC.

The V and J genes are TRBV6-1 and TRBJ1-5; TRBD1 is a possible D gene (6 bases). CDR3 length equals 14 residues. Per germline, CDR1 MNHNS and CDR2 SASEGT. V was pared by 4 bases and J by 1 base, with 8 bases between. The DNA for the CDR3 is TGTGCCAGCAGTGGGCAGGGGAGCAATCAGCCCCAGCATTTT. It translates to CASSGQGSNQPQHF.

In DNA, the CDR3 is TGTGCCAGTAGTAACGTTTGGGACAGGGGGTATGAGCAGTTCTTC. Translation gives CASSNVWDRGYEQFF. The gene calls are TRBV19 and TRBJ2-1; 11 bases fit TRBD1. Germline V gene sequence: CDR1 LNHDA, CDR2 SQIVND (reference sequence). The CDR3 totals 15 residues. V lost 4 bases and J lost 8; bases outside the gene matches: 7. Using reference TRBV19 and TRBJ2-1 for the parts outside the CDR3, the full variable domain is DGGITQSPKYLFRKEGQNVTLSCEQNLNHDAMYWYRQDPGQGLRLIYYSQIVNDFQKGDIAEGYSVSREKKESFPLTVTSAQKNPTAFYLCASSNVWDRGYEQFFGPGTRLTVL.

Remarks on this clone: One end of the junction fails to match germline, which may point to a read error. The sample holds other DNA sequences that translate to the same CDR3. This chain links TRBV29-1 with TRBJ2-7, with D hard to call. The CDR3 is made up of 11 amino acids. CDR1 is SQVTM and CDR2 is ANQGSEA in the germline V gene. CDR3 protein: CSVEGAYEQYF. The CDR3 DNA reads TGCAGCGTTGAAGGGGCGTACGAGCAGTACTTT.

This clone was observed a few times. This chain uses TRBV6-5 with TRBJ2-7, with TRBD2 identical over 7 bases. The CDR3 totals 13 residues. Germline V gives CDR1 MNHEY, CDR2 SVGAGI. The V segment lost 2 bases and the J segment 7 bases; nucleotides outside the gene matches: 5. The CDR3: CASSYVRGREQYF. The CDR3 DNA follows: TGTGCCAGCAGTTACGTGCGGGGGAGAGAGCAGTACTTC.

The rearrangement links TRBV4-1 to TRBJ1-4; D is undetermined. The CDR3 is 16 amino acids. The germline gives CDR1 MGHRA, CDR2 YSYEKL. The V and J ends lost 2 bases and 8 bases respectively, with 18 bases between them. The CDR3 protein is CASSQSMTNPEEKLFF. CDR3 nucleotide sequence: TGCGCCAGCAGCCAATCGATGACAAACCCGGAAGAAAAACTGTTTTTT.

The genes are TRBV5-4 and TRBJ2-1; D is perhaps TRBD2 (7 bases). The length of the CDR3 is 15 residues. V was shortened by 4 bases and J by 5 bases, with 16 bases between the two germline ends. Germline V CDR1 and CDR2: SGHNT, YYREEE (reference sequence). The CDR3 nucleotides read TGTGCCAGCAGCAGGGGGGGGGAACGAAACAATGAGCAGTTCTTC. Translation: CASSRGGERNNEQFF.

The genes are TRBV11-2 and TRBJ1-1; D ambiguous. This CDR3 spans 14 amino acids. CDR1 and CDR2 (germline): SGHAT, FQNNGV. V was clipped by 2 bases and J by 2 bases, with 9 bases between them. The CDR3 nucleotides read TGTGCCAGCAGCTTAATGGCAGAAAACACTGAAGCTTTCTTT. This translates into CASSLMAENTEAFF.

The rearrangement joins TRBV11-2 to TRBJ2-4; D is perhaps TRBD1 (5 bases). Germline V gene lookup returns CDR1 SGHAT and CDR2 FQNNGV. V was shortened by 1 base and J by 0 bases, with 7 bases between the two germline ends. The CDR3 length is 15 residues. The CDR3 nucleotides read TGTGCCAGCAGCTTAGGGGGCTTAGCCAAAAACATTCAGTACTTC. It yields the protein CASSLGGLAKNIQYF.

The J gene is TRBJ2-3, the V gene TRBV28; D might be TRBD2 (5 bases). The CDR3 consists of 14 residues. Germline V lookup: CDR1 MDHEN, CDR2 SYDVKM. V lost 2 bases and J lost 2, with 8 bases in between. CDR3 protein: CASSLRGYTDTQYF. The CDR3 bases are TGTGCCAGCAGTTTACGGGGTTACACAGATACGCAGTATTTT.

The chain carries TRBV10-1 and TRBJ2-7, with 9 positions matching TRBD1. The trim removed 4 bases at V and 3 bases at J, leaving 1 base unmatched. Per the germline V gene, CDR1 is WNHNN and CDR2 is SYGVQD (reference sequence). There are 13 residues in the CDR3. The CDR3 DNA follows: TGCGCCAGCAGTGGGGGACAGGGCTACGAGCAGTACTTC. It specifies CASSGGQGYEQYF.

The CDR3 bases are TGTGCCAGCAGCCAAGGGACTAGGACGGCAGAGACCCAGTACTTC. Protein sequence: CASSQGTRTAETQYF. V is TRBV4-2 and J is TRBJ2-5, with TRBD2 identical over 7 bases. Germline V gene lookup returns CDR1 LGHNA and CDR2 YNFKEQ. The CDR3 loop spans 15 amino acids. With 1 base clipped from V and 4 bases from J, the junction kept 6 bases outside the gene matches.